A single sample gave rise to the 6 T cell receptor beta chains below, sequenced in a study of OX40 agonist ivuxolimab in advanced cancers. The assay was immunoSEQ multiplex PCR, and TCRdb's table has in-frame clones only and misses some. The table lists some 20,000 clones, around 70% of them singletons. The material sequenced was CD4+ or CD8+ T cells sorted from blood, taken in a trial of the OX40 agonist ivuxolimab. Every receptor here comes from an adult with an advanced solid tumor such as melanoma, head and neck, liver or kidney cancer.

This clone was detected a few times. The chain uses TRBV10-2 and TRBJ2-1; the D gene could be TRBD1 or TRBD2 (5 bases each). The CDR3 contains 11 residues. Trimming took off 10 bases at V and 9 bases at J, with 13 bases between the two ends. Germline CDR1 WSHSY, CDR2 SAAADI. DNA for the CDR3: TGCGCCACCGGGGACGGAAGTGAGCAGTTCTTC. Translating it yields CATGDGSEQFF.

V usage is TRBV7-9 and J usage is TRBJ1-3; 7 bases are a match to TRBD1. The CDR3 covers 15 residues. V was pared by 4 bases and J by 2 bases, with 5 bases of the junction left unmatched. The germline gives CDR1 SEHNR, CDR2 FQNEAQ (reference sequence). This CDR3 reads CASSSSGTAGNTIYF. The CDR3 DNA sequence: TGTGCCAGCAGCTCATCCGGGACAGCTGGAAACACCATATATTTT.

V gene TRBV28 combines with J gene TRBJ2-7; the match to TRBD1 covers 9 bases. This CDR3 comprises 15 residues. The V gene end was trimmed by 5 bases and the J gene end by 3 bases; junction bases not matched to a gene: 8. Germline loops: CDR1 MDHEN, CDR2 SYDVKM. CDR3 bases: TGTGCCAGCAGTATCACTCGGGACAGGGTCTACGAGCAGTACTTC. Protein: CASSITRDRVYEQYF. Full variable domain (outside the CDR3, taken from reference TRBV28 and TRBJ2-7): DVKVTQSSRYLVKRTGEKVFLECVQDMDHENMFWYRQDPGLGLRLIYFSYDVKMKEKGDIPEGYSVSREKKERFSLILESASTNQTSMYLCASSITRDRVYEQYFGPGTRLTVT.

This clone occurred a few times. The gene calls are TRBV9 and TRBJ2-7, with 8 bases aligning to TRBD2. The CDR3 sequence is 15 residues long. Trimming cost V 0 bases and J 3 bases; bases outside gene matches: 5. Germline-derived CDR1 and CDR2 are SGDLS and YYNGEE. DNA for the CDR3: TGTGCCAGCAGCGTAGAGAGCGGGAGTATCTACGAGCAGTACTTC. Translating gives CASSVESGSIYEQYF. Full variable domain (rest looked up from reference TRBV9 and TRBJ2-7): DSGVTQTPKHLITATGQRVTLRCSPRSGDLSVYWYQQSLDQGLQFLIQYYNGEERAKGNILERFSAQQFPDLHSELNLSSLELGDSALYFCASSVESGSIYEQYFGPGTRLTVT.

The J gene is TRBJ2-7, the V gene TRBV28, with D possibly matching TRBD1 (5 bases). Trimming cost V 5 bases and J 1 base, with 21 bases left between them. The CDR3 totals 17 residues. CDR1 is MDHEN, CDR2 SYDVKM, per germline. CDR3: CASSLHARQTKSYEQYF. Written as DNA, the CDR3 is TGTGCCAGCAGTCTCCACGCCAGACAGACGAAATCCTACGAGCAGTACTTC.

The chain is built from TRBV7-6 and TRBJ2-1, with D perhaps being TRBD1 or TRBD2 (5 bases each). Germline V gives CDR1 SGHVS, CDR2 FNYEAQ. The CDR3 runs to 17 residues. Trimming took off 4 bases at V and 4 bases at J, with 20 bases between the two ends. For the CDR3, the DNA is TGTGCCAGCAGCTCACGTGAGGGGCGGGCGGTGTACAATGAGCAGTTCTTC. Translating it yields CASSSREGRAVYNEQFF.